What follows are 24 T cell receptor beta chains derived from one specimen sequenced in a study of blood T cell repertoires in COVID-19. Assay used: immunoSEQ multiplex PCR; TCRdb lists only in-frame clones, some missing. The table records about 200,000 clones, around 86% of them present only once. Sequencing was performed on PBMCs or T cells enriched from blood (not recorded which). The receptors were sampled from a woman aged 40-49 years with acute COVID-19.

The chain uses TRBV7-9 and TRBJ2-7, with 7 bases identical to TRBD1. Per germline, CDR1 SEHNR and CDR2 FQNEAQ (reference sequence). Unmatched junction bases numbered 1, after V lost 1 base and J lost 1 base. This CDR3 spans 14 amino acids. The CDR3: CASSLETGSYEQYF. CDR3 coding DNA: TGTGCCAGCAGCTTAGAGACAGGGTCCTACGAGCAGTACTTC.

This clone turned up a few times. The rearrangement links TRBV28 to TRBJ2-2, with D perhaps matching TRBD2 (6 bases). Germline V gives CDR1 MDHEN, CDR2 SYDVKM. This CDR3 is 13 amino acids long. V lost 11 bases and J lost 4, with 14 bases in between. The CDR3 reads CALRDGGTGELFF. The CDR3 region has the DNA TGTGCCCTCCGAGACGGGGGCACCGGGGAGCTGTTTTTT.

The rearrangement joins TRBV18 to TRBJ2-4; D not resolved. This CDR3 is built from 14 residues. The ends were cut back, 4 bases at V and 0 bases at J, with 7 bases in the middle. The V gene's germline CDR1 is KGHSH and CDR2 LQKENI. The CDR3 spells CASSLTVAKNIQYF. In DNA, the CDR3 is TGTGCCAGCTCACTTACGGTAGCCAAAAACATTCAGTACTTC.

V and J are TRBV9 and TRBJ1-1, with D perhaps matching TRBD1 (5 bases). This CDR3 region has 18 residues. Germline V gene data show CDR1 as SGDLS and CDR2 as YYNGEE. Trimming removed 4 bases at V and 1 base at J, with 23 bases between. The CDR3 DNA reads TGTGCCAGCAGCTTACGCCGGGGGGAACCTAGTGGGAACACTGAAGCTTTCTTT. Residues: CASSLRRGEPSGNTEAFF. Looking up the rest from reference TRBV9 and TRBJ1-1 gives the full variable domain: DSGVTQTPKHLITATGQRVTLRCSPRSGDLSVYWYQQSLDQGLQFLIQYYNGEERAKGNILERFSAQQFPDLHSELNLSSLELGDSALYFCASSLRRGEPSGNTEAFFGQGTRLTVV.

The V call is TRBV27, the J call TRBJ2-1; 12 bases match TRBD2. The CDR3 extends over 15 amino acids. CDR1 MNHEY and CDR2 SMNVEV come from the germline V gene (reference sequence). The J segment lost 8 bases and the V segment lost 5 bases, leaving 7 bases of the junction unmatched. The CDR3 region is CASSLGTSGLYEQFF. For the CDR3, the DNA is TGTGCCAGCAGTCTGGGGACTAGCGGGTTGTATGAGCAGTTCTTC.

V is TRBV7-2 and J is TRBJ1-3; TRBD1 matches 8 bases. CDR1 and CDR2 (germline): SGHTA, FQGNSA. Trimming cost V 5 bases and J 13 bases; bases outside gene matches: 13. CDR3 length equals 14 residues. CDR3 sequence reads: CASSLMPTGAFIYF. As DNA, the CDR3 is TGTGCCAGCAGCCTCATGCCGACAGGGGCTTTTATATATTTT. Filled out from reference TRBV7-2 and TRBJ1-3, the complete variable domain reads GAGVSQSPSNKVTEKGKDVELRCDPISGHTALYWYRQSLGQGLEFLIYFQGNSAPDKSGLPSDRFSAERTGGSVSTLTIQRTQQEDSAVYLCASSLMPTGAFIYFGEGSWLTVV.

The chain couples TRBV28 to TRBJ2-5; 9 nucleotides match TRBD1. Germline V gene sequence: CDR1 MDHEN, CDR2 SYDVKM. The junction had 10 bases not matched to a gene; V was cut back by 4 bases and J by 4 bases. The CDR3 spans 16 residues. CDR3: CASSYLEGQGGETQYF. CDR3 coding DNA: TGTGCCAGCAGTTACTTAGAGGGACAGGGAGGAGAGACCCAGTACTTC.

The V gene is TRBV2, the J gene TRBJ1-2, with a tentative D call TRBD1 (5 bases). Germline CDR1 SNHLY, CDR2 FYNNEI. CDR3 length: 13 amino acids. Trimming took 6 bases from V and 6 from J, leaving 14 bases between them. The CDR3 DNA is TGTGCCAGCAGCCCCAGGGTATTGGATGGCTACACCTTC. Protein: CASSPRVLDGYTF.

The rearrangement links TRBV12-3 or TRBV12-4 to TRBJ1-5; TRBD1 might be the D (5 bases). The CDR3 is made up of 12 amino acids. V shed 7 bases and J shed 10 bases, with 14 bases lying between them. The CDR3: CASNKEGQPQHF. The CDR3 DNA reads as TGTGCCAGCAACAAAGAAGGACAACCCCAGCATTTT.

The J gene is TRBJ1-1, the V gene TRBV14; tentatively, D is TRBD1 (5 bases). V was clipped by 1 base and J by 13 bases, with 16 bases between them. The CDR3 has 13 amino acids. Germline CDR1 SGHDN, CDR2 FVKESK. The DNA of the CDR3 is TGTGCCAGCAGCCAAGTGCCAGGGCGGCTGGTTTTCTTT. This codes for CASSQVPGRLVFF.

This chain joins TRBV7-9 and TRBJ2-7, with D perhaps TRBD1 (5 bases). Germline CDR1 is SEHNR and CDR2 is FQNEAQ (reference sequence). The V end lost 3 bases, the J end lost 4 bases, and 10 bases lay between the germline ends. This CDR3 has 13 residues. CDR3 DNA: TGTGCCAGCAGCTTCCAGGGAAGGTACGAGCAGTACTTC. Translated: CASSFQGRYEQYF.

The chain joins TRBV6-2 or TRBV6-3 to TRBJ1-2; D is perhaps TRBD1 (6 bases). V was clipped by 2 bases and J by 8 bases, with 12 bases between them. The CDR3 length is 13 residues. Germline V gene sequence: CDR1 MNHEY, CDR2 SVGEGT. The CDR3 nucleotides are TGTGCCAGCAGTTACAACAGGGATCCCGGCTACACCTTC. Translated, it gives CASSYNRDPGYTF.

This chain connects TRBV28 to TRBJ2-7; 7 bases match TRBD1. The CDR3 is 16 amino acids. Trimming at V came to 3 bases and at J to 3 bases, leaving 11 bases not matched to a gene. Germline values: CDR1 MDHEN, CDR2 SYDVKM. The CDR3 DNA sequence: TGTGCCAGCAGTTTGACCGGGACAGAGAGTTTCTACGAGCAGTACTTC. This sequence encodes CASSLTGTESFYEQYF.

V usage is TRBV6-2 or TRBV6-3 and J usage is TRBJ2-1; 7 nucleotides match TRBD2. The CDR3 extends over 15 amino acids. The ends lost 6 bases at V and 3 bases at J; junction bases unmatched: 8. CDR1 MNHEY and CDR2 SVGEGT come from the germline V gene. CDR3: CASSLGLAVYNEQFF. CDR3 nucleotide sequence: TGTGCCAGCAGCCTAGGGCTAGCGGTCTACAATGAGCAGTTCTTC.

The chain carries TRBV19 and TRBJ1-5; no clear D gene. Germline lookup yields CDR1 LNHDA and CDR2 SQIVND (reference sequence). The germline V and J ends were trimmed by 3 bases and 3 bases, with 12 bases remaining between them. CDR3 length: 15 residues. CDR3 loop: CASSMEQFLNQPQHF. CDR3 DNA: TGTGCCAGTAGTATGGAACAGTTTCTCAATCAGCCCCAGCATTTT.

This clone was recorded only once. CDR3 residues: CASWTSGQETQYF. The CDR3 nucleotides are TGCGCCAGCTGGACTAGCGGTCAAGAGACCCAGTACTTC. The V and J genes are TRBV5-1 and TRBJ2-5; 10 bases align to TRBD2. The CDR3 has 13 residues. Per the germline V gene, CDR1 is SGHRS and CDR2 is YFSETQ. The ends lost 7 bases at V and 2 bases at J; junction bases unmatched: 2.

V gene TRBV10-2 combines with J gene TRBJ1-6; TRBD1 agrees at 10 bases. The CDR3 runs to 16 residues. In germline, CDR1 is WSHSY, CDR2 SAAADI. The trim removed 8 bases at V and 2 bases at J, leaving 6 bases unmatched. The CDR3 loop reads CASRGTGAAYNSPLHF. For the CDR3, the DNA is TGCGCCAGCCGGGGGACAGGGGCGGCCTATAATTCACCCCTCCACTTT.

The chain carries TRBV10-3 and TRBJ2-1, with a tentative D call TRBD2 (6 bases). The germline V gene has CDR1 ENHRY and CDR2 SYGVKD. V was trimmed by 2 bases and J by 4 bases, leaving 18 bases between them. The CDR3 covers 17 residues. CDR3 coding DNA: TGTGCCATCAGTGAGGCCCCTTGGGCGGCGGGGTACAATGAGCAGTTCTTC. It encodes CAISEAPWAAGYNEQFF.

V gene TRBV28 combines with J gene TRBJ2-1; 8 nucleotides align to TRBD2. Germline V gives CDR1 MDHEN, CDR2 SYDVKM. Unmatched junction bases numbered 7, after V lost 5 bases and J lost 4 bases. CDR3 length: 15 residues. CDR3 nucleotide sequence: TGTGCCAGCAGTCCGCGGGAGGTACTATACAATGAGCAGTTCTTC. Translating gives CASSPREVLYNEQFF.

The rearrangement links TRBV19 to TRBJ1-6; a possible D gene is TRBD1 (5 bases). Trimming cost V 3 bases and J 5 bases, with 11 bases left between them. CDR1 is LNHDA, CDR2 SQIVND, per germline (reference sequence). The CDR3 sequence is 15 residues long. The CDR3 reads CASSMRDGHNSPLHF. CDR3 nucleotides: TGTGCCAGTAGTATGCGGGACGGACATAATTCACCCCTCCACTTT.

The V gene is TRBV28, the J gene TRBJ1-2; D uncertain. Trimming took off 4 bases at V and 8 bases at J, with 17 bases between the two ends. The V gene's germline CDR1 is MDHEN and CDR2 SYDVKM. This CDR3 is 14 amino acids long. The CDR3 sequence is CASSSAGRLGGYTF. CDR3 coding DNA: TGTGCCAGCAGTTCGGCCGGGAGGCTTGGGGGCTACACCTTC.

This clone was seen once. The genes are TRBV11-2 and TRBJ1-2; D gene ambiguous. The V end was cut by 4 bases, the J end by 2 bases, with 8 bases between. The germline gives CDR1 SGHAT, CDR2 FQNNGV. This CDR3 is built from 13 residues. In DNA, the CDR3 is TGTGCCAGCAGCTGGGCTACCAACTATGGCTACACCTTC. Translated, it gives CASSWATNYGYTF.

The rearrangement joins TRBV7-9 to TRBJ1-6; D is uncertain. This CDR3 region has 16 residues. V lost 4 bases and J lost 2, with 12 bases in between. Germline CDR1 reads SEHNR; CDR2 reads FQNEAQ (reference sequence). CDR3 amino acids: CASSWEGGPYNSPLHF. In nucleotides, the CDR3 is TGTGCCAGCAGCTGGGAGGGAGGCCCCTATAATTCACCCCTCCACTTT.

This clone has a single count. The genes are TRBV25-1 and TRBJ2-7; possibly TRBD1 for D (5 bases). The CDR3 consists of 16 residues. The V end lost 5 bases, the J end lost 2 bases, and 19 bases lay between the germline ends. CDR1 is MGHDK, CDR2 SYGVNS, per germline. This CDR3 is CASSFTTRREAYEQYF. DNA for the CDR3: TGTGCCAGCAGTTTCACAACCCGCAGGGAAGCCTACGAGCAGTACTTC.